The 5 T cell receptor beta chains listed next were all sequenced from one sample in a study of Graves' ophthalmopathy and Graves' hyperthyroidism. Amplification targeted the TCR beta CDR3 regions, with RNA transcripts as the source material. First-round RT-PCR relied on HTBI primers, and a second-round multiplex PCR came next. TCRdb reprocessed the multiplex PCR reads via MiXCR and lists one record per CDR3 protein. The table has around 1.1 million distinct CDR3 sequences, less than 45% seen once. Sequencing was performed on peripheral blood or thyroid tissue (not recorded which). These receptor sequences come from an adult man with Graves' hyperthyroidism.

The chain recombines TRBV6-6 with TRBJ2-7, with 12 bases aligning to TRBD2. This CDR3 region has 19 residues. J gave up 6 bases and V 6 bases, and 21 bases lay outside the gene matches. Germline V gene lookup returns CDR1 MNHNY and CDR2 SVGAGI (reference sequence). The CDR3 bases are TGTGCCAGCAGCCTACCACTAGCGGGAGGCCCTAGGTGTCGTGCCGAGCAGTACTTC. Its protein is CASSLPLAGGPRCRAEQYF.

The V and J genes are TRBV10-3 and TRBJ1-1; D may be TRBD1 (5 bases). With 4 bases removed from V and 0 bases from J, the gap between germline ends came to 15 bases. This CDR3 region has 16 residues. Germline CDR1 ENHRY, CDR2 SYGVKD. In DNA form, the CDR3 reads TGTGCCATCAGTGCTAGGCCCGGGGCCATGAACACTGAAGCTTTCTTT. Its protein is CAISARPGAMNTEAFF.

This chain connects TRBV19 to TRBJ1-1, with 7 bases fitting TRBD1. V lost 5 bases, J lost 7 bases, and 10 bases stayed unmatched. Germline V lookup: CDR1 LNHDA, CDR2 SQIVND (reference sequence). The CDR3 length is 14 residues. In DNA, the CDR3 is TGTGCCAGTAGTCTTCGACAGGGTGGGGTTGAAGCTTTCTTT. It specifies CASSLRQGGVEAFF.

V and J are TRBV15 and TRBJ2-7, with D unresolved. Germline V gene data show CDR1 as LNHNV and CDR2 as YYDKDF (reference sequence). The CDR3 loop spans 14 amino acids. Trimming removed 3 bases at V and 1 base at J, with 10 bases between. CDR3: CATSSPSQSYEQYF. CDR3 in DNA: TGTGCCACCAGCAGCCCCTCGCAGTCCTACGAGCAGTACTTC.

CDR3 nucleotide sequence: TGTGCCATCAGTGAAGGAAGGGGGCGCGTAGAGACCCAGTACTTC. This codes for CAISEGRGRVETQYF. The chain has TRBV10-3 and TRBJ2-5; 7 bases map to TRBD1. J was trimmed by 4 bases and V by 3 bases; bases with no gene match: 8. Per the germline V gene, CDR1 is ENHRY and CDR2 is SYGVKD. The CDR3 is made up of 15 amino acids.